The 25 T cell receptor beta chains given below trace back to one sample, sequenced in a study of shared clonotypes between healthy human individuals. Assay used: immunoSEQ multiplex PCR; TCRdb lists only in-frame clones, some missing. The sample includes about 680,000 clones, approximately 79% seen only once; the top ten take roughly 1.8%. Input material: memory CD4+ T cells sorted from blood. Described subset: CD45RA-negative fraction. The receptors here all came from a woman aged 25-40 years in good health.

This rearrangement joins TRBV11-2 to TRBJ1-4; possible D gene TRBD1, 5 bases. The germline gives CDR1 SGHAT, CDR2 FQNNGV. Trimming pared 1 base from V and 11 bases from J, leaving 14 bases between. The CDR3 sequence is 14 residues long. DNA of the CDR3: TGTGCCAGCAGCTTAGTCCTGGCGGGGCGGAAACTGTTTTTT. Translation gives CASSLVLAGRKLFF.

This chain uses TRBV6-1 with TRBJ1-1, with 7 bases aligning to TRBD1. Trimming cost V 6 bases and J 11 bases; bases outside gene matches: 9. The CDR3 has 12 residues. Germline V lookup: CDR1 MNHNS, CDR2 SASEGT. For the CDR3, the DNA is TGTGCCAGCAGATCGACAGGGACTAGGGCTTTCTTT. Protein: CASRSTGTRAFF.

Comments on this clone: A single base is all that separates this from a far larger clone, so a read error is likely. The chain combines TRBV29-1 with TRBJ2-3, with D perhaps matching TRBD2 (6 bases). This CDR3 region has 14 residues. Trimming stripped 6 bases from V and 2 bases from J, with 15 bases between. Germline V lookup: CDR1 SQVTM, CDR2 ANQGSEA. Written as DNA, the CDR3 is TGCAGCGTCCGAGAGGGACTCTCCACAGATACGCAGTATTTT. Translated, it gives CSVREGLSTDTQYF.

For this clone: Other DNA sequences of this sample code for an identical CDR3. The chain recombines TRBV28 with TRBJ2-5; TRBD2 aligns across 8 bases. V was pared by 2 bases and J by 4 bases, with 0 bases of the junction left unmatched. In germline, CDR1 is MDHEN, CDR2 SYDVKM. This CDR3 spans 13 amino acids. In DNA, the CDR3 is TGTGCCAGCAGTTTAGGGACTAGAGAGACCCAGTACTTC. This encodes CASSLGTRETQYF.

V is TRBV4-1 and J is TRBJ2-7; 8 bases agree with TRBD2. Trimming at V came to 0 bases and at J to 2 bases, leaving 12 bases not matched to a gene. The CDR3 contains 18 residues. Germline CDR1 is MGHRA and CDR2 is YSYEKL. The CDR3 protein is CASSQDPIDSGAPYEQYF. The DNA for the CDR3 is TGCGCCAGCAGCCAAGATCCGATTGATAGCGGGGCCCCCTACGAGCAGTACTTC.

Notes on this clone: Additional DNA sequences in this sample encode the identical CDR3. This sequence joins TRBV7-9 and TRBJ1-3; D call uncertain. Germline values: CDR1 SEHNR, CDR2 FQNEAQ (reference sequence). The CDR3 consists of 13 residues. V was cut by 3 bases and J by 1 base, with 4 bases left in between. The DNA of the CDR3 is TGTGCCAGCAGCTTTGAGTCTGGAAACACCATATATTTT. This gives the protein CASSFESGNTIYF.

V is TRBV28 and J is TRBJ1-3, with no clear D. The V end was cut by 1 base, the J end by 2 bases, with 9 bases between. The germline V gene encodes CDR1 MDHEN and CDR2 SYDVKM. The CDR3 contains 15 residues. CDR3 region: CASSLFSGAGNTIYF. The CDR3 DNA is TGTGCCAGCAGTTTATTTTCTGGGGCTGGAAACACCATATATTTT. The entire variable domain, with the rest obtained from reference TRBV28 and TRBJ1-3, is as follows: DVKVTQSSRYLVKRTGEKVFLECVQDMDHENMFWYRQDPGLGLRLIYFSYDVKMKEKGDIPEGYSVSREKKERFSLILESASTNQTSMYLCASSLFSGAGNTIYFGEGSWLTVV.

This clone was seen a few times. The genes are TRBV19 and TRBJ1-5; D is unresolved. The V end lost 6 bases, the J end lost 5 bases, and 11 bases lay between the germline ends. The V gene's germline CDR1 is LNHDA and CDR2 SQIVND (reference sequence). This CDR3 comprises 13 residues. Here the CDR3 DNA reads TGTGCCAGTAGCTTGCTGGGCTATCAGCCCCAGCATTTT. Translating gives CASSLLGYQPQHF.

J is TRBJ2-1 and V is TRBV28; 9 bases match TRBD1. V lost 6 bases to trimming and J lost 4 bases; unmatched junction nucleotides: 7. There are 15 residues in the CDR3. CDR1 MDHEN and CDR2 SYDVKM come from the germline V gene. In nucleotides, the CDR3 is TGTGCCAGCAGCCTCACGGGACAGGGATACAATGAGCAGTTCTTC. Translating it yields CASSLTGQGYNEQFF.

The V gene is TRBV2, the J gene TRBJ2-7; 11 bases fit TRBD2. Germline V gene sequence: CDR1 SNHLY, CDR2 FYNNEI. There are 15 residues in the CDR3. Trimming took 4 bases from V and 2 from J; bases not matched to a gene: 4. The CDR3 DNA sequence: TGTGCCAGCAGTGCACTAGCGGGAGTTACCTACGAGCAGTACTTC. Protein product: CASSALAGVTYEQYF.

There are a few counts of this clone. This chain joins TRBV5-1 and TRBJ2-7; TRBD1 is a possible D gene (6 bases). This CDR3 region has 12 residues. V lost 3 bases, J lost 8 bases, and 12 bases lay in between. Germline CDR1 reads SGHRS; CDR2 reads YFSETQ. The CDR3 loop reads CASSSNRDKQYF. The CDR3, as DNA: TGCGCCAGCAGCTCGAACAGGGACAAGCAGTACTTC.

This chain uses TRBV11-3 with TRBJ2-3; D may match TRBD1 or TRBD2 (5 bases each). The CDR3 totals 14 residues. CDR1 and CDR2 (germline): SGHNT, YENEEA. Trimming removed 0 bases from V and 7 bases from J, with 11 bases in between. CDR3 sequence: CASSLEPGRNTQYF. CDR3 in DNA: TGTGCCAGCAGCTTAGAACCGGGACGCAATACGCAGTATTTT.

The chain is built from TRBV7-8 and TRBJ1-4, with no clear D. Germline V CDR1 and CDR2: SGHVS, FQNEAQ. V was cut by 1 base and J by 5 bases, with 8 bases left in between. The CDR3 length is 14 residues. CDR3 bases: TGTGCCAGCAGCTTAGGGCAGCGAAATGAAAAACTGTTTTTT. Its translation is CASSLGQRNEKLFF.

The V call is TRBV10-3, the J call TRBJ1-2; D is perhaps TRBD1 (6 bases). V gave up 0 bases and J gave up 8 bases, with 19 bases separating them. The CDR3 sequence is 16 residues long. The germline CDR1 and CDR2 sequences are ENHRY and SYGVKD. CDR3 loop: CAISESNPGAQGGYTF. CDR3 bases: TGTGCCATCAGTGAGTCAAATCCGGGGGCCCAGGGAGGCTACACCTTC.

This chain joins TRBV2 and TRBJ1-3; D is unclear. Germline V CDR1 and CDR2: SNHLY, FYNNEI. V was clipped by 4 bases and J by 0 bases, with 13 bases between them. The CDR3 runs 16 residues. The CDR3: CASSGGLPSSGNTIYF. DNA for the CDR3: TGTGCCAGCAGTGGGGGTTTACCGAGCTCTGGAAACACCATATATTTT.

This clone was seen a few times. This chain connects TRBV25-1 to TRBJ2-1, with 11 bases identical to TRBD2. CDR3 length equals 18 residues. From germline, CDR1 is MGHDK and CDR2 SYGVNS. After removal of 5 bases from V and 0 bases from J, the junction contained 9 bases not matched to a gene. CDR3 region: CASSQRTSGSSSYNEQFF. The CDR3 DNA sequence: TGTGCCAGCAGTCAACGGACTAGCGGGTCGAGCTCCTACAATGAGCAGTTCTTC.

This chain links TRBV29-1 with TRBJ2-3, with D possibly matching TRBD2 (5 bases). Trimming stripped 6 bases from V and 0 bases from J, with 22 bases between. The CDR3 runs to 17 residues. CDR1 is SQVTM and CDR2 is ANQGSEA in the germline V gene. The CDR3 bases are TGCAGCGTCCCCACCGAGGGATCTATCCGTAGCACAGATACGCAGTATTTT. It yields the protein CSVPTEGSIRSTDTQYF.

The chain recombines TRBV4-1 with TRBJ2-7; 10 bases match TRBD1. With V trimmed by 5 bases and J by 0 bases, 7 bases remained unmatched. The CDR3 loop spans 16 amino acids. Looked up from germline, CDR1 is MGHRA and CDR2 is YSYEKL. CDR3 DNA: TGCGCCAGCAGCGGAGGGACAGGGGACCTCTCCTACGAGCAGTACTTC. It translates to CASSGGTGDLSYEQYF.

CDR3 protein: CASKTAEQYF. In nucleotides, the CDR3 is TGCGCCAGCAAGACGGCCGAGCAGTACTTC. The J gene is TRBJ2-7, the V gene TRBV5-1; D gene ambiguous. The V gene lost 6 bases and the J gene lost 6 bases, with 7 bases spanning the gap. This CDR3 contains 10 residues. Germline values: CDR1 SGHRS, CDR2 YFSETQ.

The chain employs TRBV7-2 and TRBJ2-1; a possible D gene is TRBD2 (5 bases). V dropped 2 bases and J dropped 1 base, with 15 bases sitting between them. The germline CDR1 and CDR2 sequences are SGHTA and FQGNSA. The length of the CDR3 is 17 residues. CDR3 in DNA: TGTGCCAGCAGCTTAATTGTGTCTGCGGGTTCCTACAATGAGCAGTTCTTC. Protein: CASSLIVSAGSYNEQFF.

This clone appeared once. The V call is TRBV19, the J call TRBJ2-5, with 7 bases fitting TRBD1. The ends lost 4 bases at V and 2 bases at J; junction bases unmatched: 4. This CDR3 has 14 residues. The germline gives CDR1 LNHDA, CDR2 SQIVND (reference sequence). The CDR3 region has the DNA TGTGCCAGTAGTAGGGACAGCTATCAAGAGACCCAGTACTTC. Amino acid sequence: CASSRDSYQETQYF.

CDR3 protein: CAINRQGSYGYTF. CDR3 in DNA: TGTGCCATCAACCGACAGGGGAGCTATGGCTACACCTTC. This chain links TRBV10-3 with TRBJ1-2; 8 bases fit TRBD1. Germline CDR1 reads ENHRY; CDR2 reads SYGVKD. The CDR3 totals 13 residues. Trimming at V came to 7 bases and at J to 4 bases, leaving 5 bases not matched to a gene.

The count of this clone is one. The genes are TRBV11-1 and TRBJ1-1; D gene unclear. The V and J ends lost 5 bases and 3 bases respectively, with 13 bases between them. Per the germline V gene, CDR1 is SGHAT and CDR2 is FQDESV (reference sequence). The CDR3 loop spans 14 amino acids. The CDR3 loop reads CASSPLQLDTEAFF. CDR3 bases: TGTGCCAGCAGCCCCCTTCAACTCGACACTGAAGCTTTCTTT.

This rearrangement joins TRBV5-6 to TRBJ1-1, with 7 bases identical to TRBD1. V shed 0 bases, J shed 4 bases, and the junction held 6 bases outside the gene matches. This CDR3 region has 15 residues. In germline, CDR1 is SGHDT, CDR2 YYEEEE. CDR3 sequence reads: CASSLASPGGTEAFF. The CDR3 nucleotides are TGTGCCAGCAGCTTGGCCAGTCCAGGGGGCACTGAAGCTTTCTTT.

DNA of the CDR3: TGTGCCAGCAGCGGCGGGACAGGGGAGATCTATGGCTACACCTTC. This sequence encodes CASSGGTGEIYGYTF. The chain is built from TRBV11-2 and TRBJ1-2; 10 nucleotides align to TRBD1. This CDR3 has 15 amino acids. V was pared by 5 bases and J by 4 bases, with 7 bases of the junction left unmatched. CDR1 SGHAT and CDR2 FQNNGV come from the germline V gene.